The present T cell receptor (beta chain) was sequenced within a study of OX40 agonist ivuxolimab in advanced cancers. Study observations and caveats: Partly responding patients at 0.1-3.0 mg/kg showed some of the smallest clonal expansion. Averaging showed that CD8+ T cells had more expanded clones than CD4+ did.

Germline V gene data show CDR1 as SGHRS and CDR2 as YFSETQ. This CDR3 is built from 15 residues. The J segment lost 9 bases and the V segment lost 4 bases, leaving 9 bases of the junction unmatched. A remark on this clone: Its target is not known.

Sequencing used immunoSEQ multiplex PCR; TCRdb keeps in-frame clones, though not all of them. The data hold more than 65,000 clones, with approximately 88% observed a single time. Specimen: CD4+ or CD8+ T cells sorted from blood, collected in a trial of the OX40 agonist ivuxolimab. The source of this sequence is an adult with an advanced solid tumor such as melanoma, head and neck, liver or kidney cancer. The chain recombines TRBV5-1 with TRBJ1-6; 8 bases match TRBD1. CDR3 DNA: TGCGCCAGCAGCGCGGGGACAGGCCGAGGTTCACCCCTCCACTTT. Translating gives CASSAGTGRGSPLHF. The variable domain in full, completed from reference TRBV5-1 and TRBJ1-6, reads KAGVTQTPRYLIKTRGQQVTLSCSPISGHRSVSWYQQTPGQGLQFLFEYFSETQRNKGNFPGRFSGRQFSNSRSEMNVSTLELGDSALYLCASSAGTGRGSPLHFGNGTRLTVT.